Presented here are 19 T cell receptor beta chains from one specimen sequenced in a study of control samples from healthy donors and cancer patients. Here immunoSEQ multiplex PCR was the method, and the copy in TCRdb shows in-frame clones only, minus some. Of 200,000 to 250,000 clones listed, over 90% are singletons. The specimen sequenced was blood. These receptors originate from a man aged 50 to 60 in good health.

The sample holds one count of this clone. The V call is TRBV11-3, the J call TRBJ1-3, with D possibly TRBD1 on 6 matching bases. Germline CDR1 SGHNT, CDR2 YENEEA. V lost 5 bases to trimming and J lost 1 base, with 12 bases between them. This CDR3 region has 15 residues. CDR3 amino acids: CASSPGQFSGNTIYF. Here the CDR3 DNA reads TGTGCCAGCAGCCCAGGACAGTTTTCTGGAAACACCATATATTTT.

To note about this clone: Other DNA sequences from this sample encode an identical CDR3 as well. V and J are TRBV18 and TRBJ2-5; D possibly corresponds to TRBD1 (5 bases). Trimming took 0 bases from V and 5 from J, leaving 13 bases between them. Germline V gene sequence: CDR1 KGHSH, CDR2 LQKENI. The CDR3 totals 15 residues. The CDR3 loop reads CASSPPALGRETQYF. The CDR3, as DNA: TGTGCCAGCTCACCACCGGCGTTGGGGCGGGAGACCCAGTACTTC.

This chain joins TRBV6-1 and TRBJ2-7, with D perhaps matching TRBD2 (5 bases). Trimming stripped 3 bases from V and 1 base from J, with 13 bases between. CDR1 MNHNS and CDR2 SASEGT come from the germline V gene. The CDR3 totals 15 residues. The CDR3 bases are TGTGCCAGCAGTGAGTGGATTGGAGGATCCTACGAGCAGTACGTC. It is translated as CASSEWIGGSYEQYV.

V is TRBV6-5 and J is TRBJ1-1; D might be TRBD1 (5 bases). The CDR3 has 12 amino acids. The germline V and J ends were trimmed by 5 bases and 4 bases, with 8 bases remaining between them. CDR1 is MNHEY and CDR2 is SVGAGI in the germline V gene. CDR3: CASSPDTTEAFF. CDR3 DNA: TGTGCCAGCAGTCCGGACACCACTGAAGCTTTCTTT.

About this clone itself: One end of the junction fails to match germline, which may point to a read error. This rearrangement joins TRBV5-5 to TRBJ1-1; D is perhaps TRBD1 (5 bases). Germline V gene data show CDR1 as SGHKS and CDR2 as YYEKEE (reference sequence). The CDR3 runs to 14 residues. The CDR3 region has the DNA TGTGCCAGCATCTTGAGACAGATGAACACTGAAGCTTTCTTT. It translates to CASILRQMNTEAFF.

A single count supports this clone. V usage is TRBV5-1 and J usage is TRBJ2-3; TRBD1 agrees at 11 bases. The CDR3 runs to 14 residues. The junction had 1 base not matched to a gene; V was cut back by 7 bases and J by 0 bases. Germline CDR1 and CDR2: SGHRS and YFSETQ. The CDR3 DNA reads TGCGCCAGCGGACAGGGGGCTAGCACAGATACGCAGTATTTT. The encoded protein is CASGQGASTDTQYF.

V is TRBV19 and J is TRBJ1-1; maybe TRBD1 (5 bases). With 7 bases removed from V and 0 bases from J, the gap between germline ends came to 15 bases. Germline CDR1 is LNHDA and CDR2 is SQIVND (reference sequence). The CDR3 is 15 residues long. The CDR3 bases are TGTGCCAGTACTACCCCGGGACGGATGAACACTGAAGCTTTCTTT. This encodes CASTTPGRMNTEAFF.

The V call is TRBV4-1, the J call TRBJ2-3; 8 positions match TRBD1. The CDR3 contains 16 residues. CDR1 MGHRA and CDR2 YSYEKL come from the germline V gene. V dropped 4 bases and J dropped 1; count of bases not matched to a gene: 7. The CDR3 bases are TGCGCCAGCAGCCTAGGACTGGGACAGGGCACAGATACGCAGTATTTT. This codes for CASSLGLGQGTDTQYF.

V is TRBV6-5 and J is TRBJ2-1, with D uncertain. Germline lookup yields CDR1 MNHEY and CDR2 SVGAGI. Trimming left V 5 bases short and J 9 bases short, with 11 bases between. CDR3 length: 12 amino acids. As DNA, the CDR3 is TGTGCCAGCAGTCCCCCCCGCGGTGAGCAGTTCTTC. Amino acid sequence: CASSPPRGEQFF.

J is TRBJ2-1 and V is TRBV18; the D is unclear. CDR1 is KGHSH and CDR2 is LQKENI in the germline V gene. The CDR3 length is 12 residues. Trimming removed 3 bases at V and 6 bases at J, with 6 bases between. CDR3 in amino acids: CASSPGGNEQFF. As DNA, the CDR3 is TGTGCCAGCTCACCGGGTGGCAATGAGCAGTTCTTC.

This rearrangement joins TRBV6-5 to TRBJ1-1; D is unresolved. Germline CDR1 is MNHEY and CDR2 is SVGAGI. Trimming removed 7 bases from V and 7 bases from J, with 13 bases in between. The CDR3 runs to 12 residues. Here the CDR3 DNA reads TGTGCCAGCACCCGGGGTGGACTTGAAGCTTTCTTT. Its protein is CASTRGGLEAFF.

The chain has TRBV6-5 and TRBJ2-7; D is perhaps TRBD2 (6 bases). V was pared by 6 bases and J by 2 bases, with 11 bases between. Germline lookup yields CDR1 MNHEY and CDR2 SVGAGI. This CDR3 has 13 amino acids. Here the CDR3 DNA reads TGTGCCAGCAGCCGGGAGAGGGCCTACGAGCAGTACGTC. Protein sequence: CASSRERAYEQYV.

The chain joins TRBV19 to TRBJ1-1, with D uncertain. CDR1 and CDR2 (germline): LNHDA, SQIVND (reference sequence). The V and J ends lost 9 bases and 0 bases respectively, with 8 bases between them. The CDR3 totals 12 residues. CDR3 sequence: CASRDLNTEAFF. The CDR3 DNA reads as TGTGCCAGCCGGGATCTGAACACTGAAGCTTTCTTT.

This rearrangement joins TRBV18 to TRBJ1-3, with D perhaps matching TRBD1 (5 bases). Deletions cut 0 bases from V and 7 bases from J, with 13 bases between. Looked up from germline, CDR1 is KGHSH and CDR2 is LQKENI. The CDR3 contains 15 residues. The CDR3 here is CASSPPRAGMNTIYF. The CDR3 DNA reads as TGTGCCAGCTCACCACCTAGGGCAGGGATGAACACCATATATTTT.

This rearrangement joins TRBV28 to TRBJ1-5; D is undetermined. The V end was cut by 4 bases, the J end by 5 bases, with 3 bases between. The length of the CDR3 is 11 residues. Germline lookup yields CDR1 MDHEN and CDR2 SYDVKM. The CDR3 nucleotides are TGTGCCAGCAGTTCCTATCAGCCCCAGCATTTT. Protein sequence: CASSSYQPQHF.

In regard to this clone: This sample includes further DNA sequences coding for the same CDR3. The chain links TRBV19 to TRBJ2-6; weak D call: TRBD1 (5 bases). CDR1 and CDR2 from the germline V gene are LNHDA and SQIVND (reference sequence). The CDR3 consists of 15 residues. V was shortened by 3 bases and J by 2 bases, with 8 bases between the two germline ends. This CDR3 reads CASSIVRAGANVLTF. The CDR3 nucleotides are TGTGCCAGTAGTATTGTCAGGGCTGGGGCCAACGTCCTGACTTTC.

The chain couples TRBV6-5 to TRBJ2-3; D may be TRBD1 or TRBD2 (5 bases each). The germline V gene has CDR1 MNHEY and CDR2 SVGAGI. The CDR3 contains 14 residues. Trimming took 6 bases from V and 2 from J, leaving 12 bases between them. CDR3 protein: CASSPGTFTDTQYF. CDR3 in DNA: TGTGCCAGCAGCCCCGGGACCTTCACAGATACGCAGTATTTT.

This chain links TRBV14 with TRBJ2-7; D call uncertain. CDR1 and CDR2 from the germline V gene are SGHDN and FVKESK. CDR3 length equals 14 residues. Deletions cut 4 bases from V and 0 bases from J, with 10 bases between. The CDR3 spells CASSRGTSSYEQYF. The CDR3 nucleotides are TGTGCCAGCAGCCGCGGTACGAGCTCCTACGAGCAGTACTTC.

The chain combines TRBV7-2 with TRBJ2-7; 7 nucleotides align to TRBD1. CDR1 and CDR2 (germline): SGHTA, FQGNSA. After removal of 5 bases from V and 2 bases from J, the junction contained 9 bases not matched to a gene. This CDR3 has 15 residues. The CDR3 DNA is TGTGCCAGCAGCATTACAGGGGTCCCAACCTACGAGCAGTACTTC. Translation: CASSITGVPTYEQYF. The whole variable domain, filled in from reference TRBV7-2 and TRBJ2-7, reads GAGVSQSPSNKVTEKGKDVELRCDPISGHTALYWYRQSLGQGLEFLIYFQGNSAPDKSGLPSDRFSAERTGGSVSTLTIQRTQQEDSAVYLCASSITGVPTYEQYFGPGTRLTVT.